The clone carrying this TCR beta chain came up many times. This specimen comes from a study of T cells in Graves' hyperthyroidism and ophthalmopathy. Study-level background: Specimen type is peripheral blood, collected at initial diagnosis prior to any treatment.

Using RNA transcripts as the source, TCR beta CDR3 regions were amplified. First-round RT-PCR targeting the TCR CDR3 was performed with the HTBI primer set. One entry per CDR3 protein, called by TCRdb with MiXCR from the multiplex PCR reads. The profile shows fewer than 550,000 distinct CDR3 sequences, approximately 24% of them singletons. Germline loops: CDR1 SGHAT, CDR2 FQNNGV. V was trimmed by 5 bases and J by 1 base, leaving 14 bases between them. This CDR3 is 15 amino acids long. The sequence derives from a woman aged 30 to 39 with Graves' ophthalmopathy. The J gene is TRBJ1-1, the V gene TRBV11-2, with a weak D call TRBD1 (6 bases). Sequencing input: blood. CDR3 nucleotides: TGTGCCAGCAGCCCTTGGAGGGGGGAGAACACTGAAGCTTTCTTT. Protein product: CASSPWRGENTEAFF.